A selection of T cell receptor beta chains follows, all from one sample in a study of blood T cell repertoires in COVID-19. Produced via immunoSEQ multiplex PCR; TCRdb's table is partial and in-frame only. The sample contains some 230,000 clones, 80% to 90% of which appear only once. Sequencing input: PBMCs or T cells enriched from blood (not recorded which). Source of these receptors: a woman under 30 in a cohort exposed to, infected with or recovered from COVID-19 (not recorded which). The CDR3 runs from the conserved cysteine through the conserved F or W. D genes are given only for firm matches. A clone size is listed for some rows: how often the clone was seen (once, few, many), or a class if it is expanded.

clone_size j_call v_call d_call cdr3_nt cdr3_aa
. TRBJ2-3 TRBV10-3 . TGTGCCATCAGCGTAGGGACTGCCACAGATACGCAGTATTTT CAISVGTATDTQYF
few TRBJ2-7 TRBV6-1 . TGTGCCAGCAGTGAAGGTCTTAGCGGCTCCTACGAGCAGTACTTC CASSEGLSGSYEQYF
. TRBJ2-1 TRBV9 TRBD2 TGTGCCAGCAGCGAGGAGGGACTAGCGGGTAGCAATGAGCAGTTCTTC CASSEEGLAGSNEQFF
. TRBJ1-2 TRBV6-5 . TGTGCCAGCTGGGACGGAGGACAGTCCAGGGGCTACACCTTC CASWDGGQSRGYTF
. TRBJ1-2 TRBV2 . TGTGCCAGCAGTGGCACGGGGGTTAATGGCTACACCTTC CASSGTGVNGYTF
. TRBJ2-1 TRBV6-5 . TGTGCCAGCAGTCCGGGGGGCGGGACAGAGCAGTTCTTC CASSPGGGTEQFF
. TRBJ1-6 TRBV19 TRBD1 TGTGCCAGTAGGTTGACAGGGGCGCAGAATTCACCCCTCCACTTT CASRLTGAQNSPLHF
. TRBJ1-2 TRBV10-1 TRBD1 TGCGCCAGCAGTTTGGACAGGGAGGGCGGCTACACCTTC CASSLDREGGYTF
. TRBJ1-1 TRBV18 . TGTGCCAGCTCACCCGCCCTTTTCGGTTCGGGCACTGAAGCTTTCTTT CASSPALFGSGTEAFF
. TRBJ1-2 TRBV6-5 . TGTGCCAGCTTCTCAGGGACAAGGAACTATGGCTACACCTTC CASFSGTRNYGYTF
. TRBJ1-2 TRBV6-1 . TGTGCCAGCAGTGAAGCGCCGGGTGTGACGTATGGCTACACCTTC CASSEAPGVTYGYTF
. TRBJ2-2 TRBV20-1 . TGCAGTGCTAGTGCACCCGGGATCGCTAAAACCGGGGAGCTGTTTTTT CSASAPGIAKTGELFF
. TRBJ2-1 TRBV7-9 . TGTGCCAGCAGCTTGTTAGGGGAAGATGAGCAGTTCTTC CASSLLGEDEQFF
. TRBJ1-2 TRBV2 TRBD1 TGTGCCAGCAGTGAACCAGGGGGCAACTATGGCTACACCTTC CASSEPGGNYGYTF
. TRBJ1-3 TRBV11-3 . TGTGCCAGCAGCTGGGGAACAGGCTACGTACCTTCTGGAAACACCATATATTTT CASSWGTGYVPSGNTIYF
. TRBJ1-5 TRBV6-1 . TGTGCCAGCAGTGAAGCGGTTTTTCAGGGGAGTCAGCCCCAGCATTTT CASSEAVFQGSQPQHF
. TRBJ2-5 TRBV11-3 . TGTGCCAGCAGCTCCCCAAGTAGCATGCTTTCGGGGACCCAGTACTTC CASSSPSSMLSGTQYF
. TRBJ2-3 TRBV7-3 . TGTGCCAGCAGCTTAGGACACACAGATACGCAGTATTTT CASSLGHTDTQYF
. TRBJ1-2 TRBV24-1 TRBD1 TGTGCCACCAGTGACCTCACCGAGGGGCAGGGGGAGAGCTACACCTTC CATSDLTEGQGESYTF
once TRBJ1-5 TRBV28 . TGTGCCAGCAGTCCTATCCGGTGGCAGCCCCAGCATTTT CASSPIRWQPQHF